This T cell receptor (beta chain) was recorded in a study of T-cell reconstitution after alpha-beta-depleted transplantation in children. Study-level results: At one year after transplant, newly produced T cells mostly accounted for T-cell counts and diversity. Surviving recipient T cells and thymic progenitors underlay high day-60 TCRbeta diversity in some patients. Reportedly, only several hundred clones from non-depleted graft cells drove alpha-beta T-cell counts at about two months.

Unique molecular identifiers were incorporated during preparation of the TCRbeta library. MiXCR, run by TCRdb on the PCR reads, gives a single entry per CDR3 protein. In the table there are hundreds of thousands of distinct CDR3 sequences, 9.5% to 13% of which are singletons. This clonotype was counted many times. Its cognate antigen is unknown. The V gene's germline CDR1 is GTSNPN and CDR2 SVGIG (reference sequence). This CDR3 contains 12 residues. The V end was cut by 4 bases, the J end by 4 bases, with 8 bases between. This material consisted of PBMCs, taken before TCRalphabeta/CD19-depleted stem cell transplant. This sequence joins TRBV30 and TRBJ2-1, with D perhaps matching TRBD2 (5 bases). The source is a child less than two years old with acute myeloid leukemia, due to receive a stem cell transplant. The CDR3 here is CAWTGGYNEQFF. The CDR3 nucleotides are TGTGCCTGGACCGGAGGATACAATGAGCAGTTCTTC.